Included here is one T cell receptor beta chain sequence, with context. Its specificity is not known. The sample is drawn from a study of T cell repertoires in cytomegalovirus infection. Whole-study results and caveats: The study identified carriers of CMV plus the relevant HLA from cumulative public TCR beta family frequency.

TCRdb used MiXCR to reprocess the reads, holding one entry per CDR3 protein. The repertoire consists of hundreds of thousands of distinct CDR3 sequences, with roughly 30% occurring once and the leading ten covering over 15%. Trimming took off 4 bases at V and 7 bases at J, with 17 bases between the two ends. CDR1 and CDR2 from the germline V gene are MGHRA and YSYEKL. This CDR3 has 15 amino acids. This chain uses TRBV4-1 with TRBJ2-1; D possibly corresponds to TRBD1 (6 bases). The material was cultured PBMCs, obtained from culture after CMV antigen stimulation. This clonotype was obtained from a human donor in good health (CMV status not recorded). Some clones in this sample may be carry-over from other donors' samples. The CDR3 DNA reads TGCGCCAGCAGCCCGGTACAGGGTCCGTCGAATGAGCAGTTCTTC. Translation: CASSPVQGPSNEQFF.